This passage covers 3 T cell receptor beta chains from one sample sequenced in a study of blood T cell repertoires in COVID-19. Sequenced by immunoSEQ multiplex PCR; TCRdb stores in-frame clones only, minus some. This sample has more than 95,000 clones, with around 76% found just once. The sequenced sample was peripheral blood. These receptors were collected from an older woman with acute or convalescent COVID-19.

This clone was recorded a few times. The chain carries TRBV12-3 or TRBV12-4 and TRBJ1-2; TRBD1 might be the D (5 bases). The length of the CDR3 is 12 residues. With 5 bases removed from V and 7 bases from J, the gap between germline ends came to 11 bases. Written as DNA, the CDR3 is TGTGCCAGCAGTCCCGACAGTTCTGGCTACACCTTC. Translation: CASSPDSSGYTF.

This chain connects TRBV5-1 to TRBJ1-2, with D perhaps TRBD1 (5 bases). Trimming removed 5 bases from V and 4 bases from J, with 15 bases in between. Germline CDR1 and CDR2: SGHRS and YFSETQ. The CDR3 is 14 residues long. For the CDR3, the DNA is TGCGCCAGCAGAAGGGAATCGGGGGGCTATGGCTACACCTTC. Translating gives CASRRESGGYGYTF.

The V and J genes are TRBV19 and TRBJ1-5, with TRBD1 as a possible D gene (5 bases). This CDR3 has 15 residues. CDR1 is LNHDA and CDR2 is SQIVND in the germline V gene (reference sequence). With 1 base removed from V and 3 bases from J, the gap between germline ends came to 10 bases. The CDR3: CASSIARADNQPQHF. DNA for the CDR3: TGTGCCAGTAGTATAGCCAGGGCCGACAATCAGCCCCAGCATTTT.